Following are 20 T cell receptor beta chains from one sample sequenced in a study of T cells in Graves' hyperthyroidism and ophthalmopathy. Amplification yielded TCR beta CDR3 regions, with RNA transcripts as the source. Researchers ran a first-round RT-PCR on the TCR CDR3 using the HTBI primer set. MiXCR, run by TCRdb on the multiplex PCR reads, gives a single entry per CDR3 protein. The sample records some 270,000 distinct CDR3 sequences, approximately 23% being singletons. Input material: blood. These receptors were obtained from a woman between 40 and 50 years old with Graves' ophthalmopathy.

This clonotype was picked up many times. The chain combines TRBV15 with TRBJ2-7; D remains unclear. This CDR3 has 15 amino acids. The ends were cut back, 0 bases at V and 0 bases at J, with 9 bases in the middle. Germline loops: CDR1 LNHNV, CDR2 YYDKDF (reference sequence). The CDR3 DNA reads as TGTGCCACCAGCAGAGACCGCGGCGACTCCTACGAGCAGTACTTC. The encoded protein is CATSRDRGDSYEQYF.

This clonotype was detected many times. CDR3 loop: CASSPDTRNQPQHF. CDR3 DNA: TGTGCCAGCTCCCCCGACACGCGCAATCAGCCCCAGCATTTT. The chain recombines TRBV18 with TRBJ1-5; D remains unclear. The CDR3 covers 14 residues. V gave up 6 bases and J gave up 2 bases, with 11 bases separating them. Germline lookup yields CDR1 KGHSH and CDR2 LQKENI.

The J gene is TRBJ2-7, the V gene TRBV7-6; no firm D call. Between the trimmed V and J ends, which lost 2 bases and 6 bases, there was a span of 8 bases. Per germline, CDR1 SGHVS and CDR2 FNYEAQ. The CDR3 runs 12 residues. The CDR3: CASSLPLAEQYF. As DNA, the CDR3 is TGTGCCAGCAGCTTACCTTTGGCCGAGCAGTACTTC. Full variable domain (outside the CDR3, taken from reference TRBV7-6 and TRBJ2-7): GAGVSQSPRYKVTKRGQDVALRCDPISGHVSLYWYRQALGQGPEFLTYFNYEAQQDKSGLPNDRFSAERPEGSISTLTIQRTEQRDSAMYRCASSLPLAEQYFGPGTRLTVT.

The chain recombines TRBV6-1 with TRBJ2-7; 10 bases map to TRBD2. Germline CDR1 is MNHNS and CDR2 is SASEGT. The CDR3 spans 15 residues. Losses at the gene ends were 4 bases for V and 3 bases for J; bases not matched to a gene: 6. The CDR3 DNA is TGTGCCAGCAGTGCCCAAGCGGGAGGGGTCTACGAGCAGTACTTC. Translated, it gives CASSAQAGGVYEQYF.

In nucleotides, the CDR3 is TGTGCCAGCAGTGGACAGGTGACATCTACTGAAGCTTTCTTT. It codes for CASSGQVTSTEAFF. The genes are TRBV2 and TRBJ1-1, with a weak D call TRBD1 (6 bases). Trimming left V 4 bases short and J 5 bases short, with 14 bases between. Germline-derived CDR1 and CDR2 are SNHLY and FYNNEI. The CDR3 length is 14 residues.

This clonotype was observed at least ten times. The chain recombines TRBV7-8 with TRBJ1-5; 8 bases line up with TRBD1. CDR3 size: 15 residues. Trimming removed 1 base from V and 7 bases from J; junction bases left unmatched: 6. Per the germline V gene, CDR1 is SGHVS and CDR2 is FQNEAQ. CDR3 bases: TGTGCCAGCAGCTTAGACAGGGGGGGAGTACAGCCCCAGCATTTT. Translation gives CASSLDRGGVQPQHF.

This clonotype has ten or more counts. The chain combines TRBV7-9 with TRBJ1-1; D is possibly TRBD1 (6 bases). Germline V gives CDR1 SEHNR, CDR2 FQNEAQ (reference sequence). The CDR3 totals 14 residues. Between the trimmed V and J ends, which lost 1 base and 3 bases, there was a span of 9 bases. The CDR3: CASSLGGADTEAFF. The CDR3 nucleotides are TGTGCCAGCAGCTTAGGGGGGGCGGACACTGAAGCTTTCTTT.

The sample holds many counts of this clonotype. This chain joins TRBV20-1 and TRBJ2-2; TRBD1 or TRBD2 may be the D gene (6 bases each). Per germline, CDR1 DFQATT and CDR2 SNEGSKA (reference sequence). The CDR3 sequence is 15 residues long. Trimming shortened V by 4 bases and J by 1 base, and 13 bases separated the two germline ends. CDR3 sequence (DNA): TGCAGTGCTATCGACAGGAGGGTGAACACCGGGGAGCTGTTTTTT. This gives the protein CSAIDRRVNTGELFF.

The chain carries TRBV6-5 and TRBJ1-1; D uncertain. This CDR3 contains 14 residues. Germline V gene lookup returns CDR1 MNHEY and CDR2 SVGAGI. Trimming stripped 2 bases from V and 1 base from J, with 8 bases between. The CDR3: CASSYRSRNTEAFF. The CDR3, as DNA: TGTGCCAGCAGTTACCGGAGTCGGAACACTGAAGCTTTCTTT.

This clonotype came up many times. This chain links TRBV19 with TRBJ2-7, with 9 positions matching TRBD1. CDR1 is LNHDA and CDR2 is SQIVND in the germline V gene (reference sequence). With 8 bases clipped from V and 7 bases from J, the junction kept 18 bases outside the gene matches. The CDR3 sequence is 16 residues long. CDR3 in DNA: TGTGCCAGTTCCGAGCCCCCAGGGACAGGGTCAGGGGAGCAGTACTTC. Protein: CASSEPPGTGSGEQYF.

This clonotype was recorded many times. The chain joins TRBV19 to TRBJ2-7; D remains unclear. The CDR3 contains 14 residues. Per the germline V gene, CDR1 is LNHDA and CDR2 is SQIVND (reference sequence). Trimming left V 3 bases short and J 0 bases short, with 9 bases between. The DNA of the CDR3 is TGTGCCAGTAGTATGCAGGTTTACTCCTACGAGCAGTACTTC. Translation: CASSMQVYSYEQYF.

This clonotype was detected ten times or more. DNA of the CDR3: TGCAGTGCTCGCCTCAGGGTGGGGGGCTCCTACGAGCAGTACTTC. Its protein product is CSARLRVGGSYEQYF. This sequence joins TRBV20-1 and TRBJ2-7; D is possibly TRBD2 (6 bases). Trimming removed 5 bases at V and 0 bases at J, with 17 bases between. The length of the CDR3 is 15 residues. CDR1 and CDR2 from the germline V gene are DFQATT and SNEGSKA (reference sequence).

There are many counts of this clonotype. This chain connects TRBV5-1 to TRBJ2-2, with D perhaps TRBD2 (5 bases). This CDR3 contains 15 residues. Trimming cost V 1 base and J 0 bases, with 7 bases left between them. Per the germline V gene, CDR1 is SGHRS and CDR2 is YFSETQ. CDR3 amino acids: CASSLTSSNTGELFF. The DNA for the CDR3 is TGCGCCAGCAGCTTGACTAGTTCGAACACCGGGGAGCTGTTTTTT.

This clonotype occurred many times. The chain links TRBV4-1 to TRBJ2-7; tentative D call: TRBD2 (6 bases). The V end was cut by 1 base, the J end by 4 bases, with 14 bases between. The CDR3 has 15 residues. Germline CDR1 is MGHRA and CDR2 is YSYEKL. The CDR3 DNA sequence: TGCGCCAGCAGCCAAGCTTCAACACTAGCTTACGAGCAGTACTTC. Translated, it gives CASSQASTLAYEQYF.

This clonotype was seen at least ten times. This chain connects TRBV6-5 to TRBJ2-7; possible D gene TRBD1, 5 bases. Trimming took 2 bases from V and 5 from J, leaving 13 bases between them. Germline CDR1 and CDR2: MNHEY and SVGAGI. This CDR3 is 14 amino acids long. The CDR3 nucleotides read TGTGCCAGCAGTTACGGGCAGGGTTTCAACGAGCAGTACTTC. Protein product: CASSYGQGFNEQYF.

This clonotype was counted ten times or more. CDR3 region: CASSFRRGQSPYEQYF. The CDR3 nucleotides read TGTGCCAGCAGTTTCCGCAGGGGGCAAAGCCCCTACGAGCAGTACTTC. The chain carries TRBV28 and TRBJ2-7; 8 positions agree with TRBD1. The CDR3 contains 16 residues. In germline, CDR1 is MDHEN, CDR2 SYDVKM. V dropped 3 bases and J dropped 2; count of bases not matched to a gene: 9.

This clonotype came up many times. The V and J genes are TRBV30 and TRBJ2-7; TRBD1 matches 7 bases. In germline, CDR1 is GTSNPN, CDR2 SVGIG (reference sequence). The CDR3 runs to 11 residues. V was pared by 5 bases and J by 7 bases, with 5 bases of the junction left unmatched. The CDR3 reads CAWDRAREQYF. CDR3 coding DNA: TGTGCCTGGGACAGGGCGCGGGAGCAGTACTTC.

This clonotype was observed a few times. The CDR3 region has the DNA TGTGCCATCAGTGATGGGACAGCGGGTTCACCCCGGGCAAACATTCAGTACTTC. This gives the protein CAISDGTAGSPRANIQYF. The rearrangement links TRBV10-3 to TRBJ2-4; perhaps TRBD1 as D (7 bases). V was trimmed by 3 bases and J by 6 bases, leaving 24 bases between them. CDR3 length: 18 residues. CDR1 is ENHRY, CDR2 SYGVKD, per germline.

Many counts were recorded for this clonotype. The rearrangement links TRBV18 to TRBJ2-5; D is unresolved. Trimming shortened V by 3 bases and J by 5 bases, and 10 bases separated the two germline ends. Germline assignment: CDR1 KGHSH and CDR2 LQKENI. The CDR3 sequence is 13 residues long. The CDR3 DNA is TGTGCCAGCTCACCGATGGCTAGGGAGACCCAGTACTTC. Translation gives CASSPMARETQYF.

The CDR3 DNA sequence: TGCAGTGCCAGACCGCTCCCGGGACTAGCGGGAGTTTCGTACGAGCAGTACTTC. The encoded protein is CSARPLPGLAGVSYEQYF. The chain couples TRBV20-1 to TRBJ2-7; 14 nucleotides line up with TRBD2. CDR3 size: 18 residues. With 6 bases clipped from V and 4 bases from J, the junction kept 17 bases outside the gene matches. Germline V CDR1 and CDR2: DFQATT, SNEGSKA (reference sequence).